This T cell receptor (beta chain) was identified during a study of cytomegalovirus exposure and HLA in healthy donors. Study findings and constraints: A later analysis reported that several of the most significant clusters appeared to be linked to common viral pathogens, among them Epstein-Barr virus.

Points on this clone: Its matching antigen is unknown.

This PCR relied on a set of 60 Vbeta primers and 13 Jbeta primers. Profiled with immunoSEQ multiplex PCR; TCRdb holds only in-frame clones, not every one. Among under 130,000 clones, approximately 80% were seen once, and the ten largest hold 5.2%. V lost 0 bases, J lost 1 base, and 16 bases lay in between. This CDR3 has 17 amino acids. Germline V gene sequence: CDR1 SGHRS, CDR2 YFSETQ. This clonotype was obtained from a female donor in good health and CMV-seropositive. Specimen: PBMCs. The J gene is TRBJ2-5, the V gene TRBV5-1; D is perhaps TRBD1 (6 bases). The CDR3 here is CASSLGGRGDTQETQYF. CDR3 bases: TGCGCCAGCAGCTTGGGAGGTAGAGGGGACACCCAAGAGACCCAGTACTTC.